The 19 T cell receptor beta chains below all came from one sample that was sequenced in a study of T cell responses to AZD1222 COVID-19 vaccine. This table comes from immunoSEQ multiplex PCR, and its TCRdb copy is limited to in-frame clones, with some not included. Of 110,000 or so clones listed, over 75% are singletons. The specimen comprised peripheral blood, sampled on day 0 of AZD1222 vaccination. These TCRs come from an adult in good health.

The V and J genes are TRBV7-9 and TRBJ1-1; D perhaps matches TRBD1 (5 bases). V gave up 7 bases and J gave up 5 bases, with 14 bases separating them. Germline V gives CDR1 SEHNR, CDR2 FQNEAQ (reference sequence). This CDR3 spans 13 amino acids. The CDR3 here is CASNTPGGTEAFF. The CDR3 DNA sequence: TGTGCCAGCAACACCCCCGGGGGGACTGAAGCTTTCTTT.

The chain combines TRBV14 with TRBJ2-1; 13 bases align to TRBD2. This CDR3 comprises 18 residues. Germline CDR1 and CDR2: SGHDN and FVKESK. V lost 5 bases, J lost 9 bases, and 16 bases stayed unmatched. The CDR3 DNA reads as TGTGCCAGCAGCACGCCTCGGGGACTAGCGGGGCCCTTCGGTGAGCAGTTCTTC. Translated: CASSTPRGLAGPFGEQFF.

This chain uses TRBV11-3 with TRBJ2-2; no clear D. Trimming pared 1 base from V and 1 base from J, leaving 4 bases between. Germline values: CDR1 SGHNT, CDR2 YENEEA. The CDR3 has 14 residues. The CDR3: CASSLGRNTGELFF. As DNA, the CDR3 is TGTGCCAGCAGCTTAGGGCGGAACACCGGGGAGCTGTTTTTT.

The rearrangement uses TRBV29-1 and TRBJ1-2; D not resolved. V was cut by 0 bases and J by 4 bases, with 9 bases left in between. The CDR3 sequence is 13 residues long. Germline CDR1 reads SQVTM; CDR2 reads ANQGSEA. CDR3 sequence (DNA): TGCAGCGTTGAAGAAGCTTCGGGCTATGGCTACACCTTC. This gives the protein CSVEEASGYGYTF.

This chain links TRBV3-1 (or the pseudogene TRBV3-2) with TRBJ2-3; TRBD2 matches at 7 bases. With 1 base clipped from V and 2 bases from J, the junction kept 3 bases outside the gene matches. The CDR3 extends over 15 amino acids. Germline assignment: CDR1 LGHDT and CDR2 YNNKEL (reference sequence). The CDR3 sequence: CASSQAAGNTDTQYF. DNA for the CDR3: TGTGCCAGCAGCCAAGCAGCGGGGAACACAGATACGCAGTATTTT.

This clone occurred a few times. Germline is not matched at one junction end, which may reflect a read error. The V gene is TRBV28, the J gene TRBJ2-7; D remains unclear. Germline V CDR1 and CDR2: MDHEN, SYDVKM. The CDR3 covers 10 residues. The chain's CDR3 is CASSSNEQYF. CDR3 DNA: TGTGCCAGCAGCTCCAACGAGCAGTACTTC.

This clone turned up a few times. The rearrangement joins TRBV5-5 to TRBJ2-5; TRBD1 matches at 7 bases. Per germline, CDR1 SGHKS and CDR2 YYEKEE (reference sequence). This CDR3 spans 11 amino acids. The junction had 5 bases not matched to a gene; V was cut back by 3 bases and J by 12 bases. The CDR3: CASSSSGQKYF. In nucleotides, the CDR3 is TGTGCCAGCAGCTCCTCGGGACAGAAGTACTTC.

This chain joins TRBV7-5 and TRBJ1-1; TRBD1, as called in the table, went unchecked against the DNA. TRBV7-5 is an annotated pseudogene. This CDR3 region has 19 residues. The CDR3 protein is CARSFAQDRGFVPAPEAFF. CDR3 coding DNA: TGTGCCAGAAGCTTCGCCCAGGACAGGGGCTTTGTTCCGGCCCCTGAAGCTTTCTTT.

J is TRBJ1-4 and V is TRBV3-1 (or the pseudogene TRBV3-2), with a tentative D call TRBD1 (5 bases). Germline V gives CDR1 LGHDT, CDR2 YNNKEL (reference sequence). The CDR3 has 14 amino acids. The V and J ends lost 4 bases and 8 bases respectively, with 14 bases between them. This CDR3 is CASSLGAGWEKLFF. The CDR3 DNA reads TGTGCCAGCAGCCTTGGGGCAGGTTGGGAAAAACTGTTTTTT.

The chain is built from TRBV27 and TRBJ1-1, with 7 bases aligning to TRBD1. The trim removed 7 bases at V and 5 bases at J, leaving 10 bases unmatched. The CDR3 has 14 residues. CDR1 and CDR2 from the germline V gene are MNHEY and SMNVEV (reference sequence). CDR3 nucleotide sequence: TGTGCCAGCACCCCGACAGGGAGGGGGACTGAAGCTTTCTTT. Its translation is CASTPTGRGTEAFF.

This clone appeared once. This sequence joins TRBV4-3 and TRBJ1-2; D unclear. Trimming shortened V by 0 bases and J by 13 bases, and 15 bases separated the two germline ends. In germline, CDR1 is LGHNA, CDR2 YSLEER. This CDR3 spans 13 amino acids. The CDR3 DNA is TGCGCCAGCAGCCAAGAAGGCGACGGAGGCCCCACCTTC. It is translated as CASSQEGDGGPTF.

The J gene is TRBJ2-7, the V gene TRBV6-5, with D unclear. Looked up from germline, CDR1 is MNHEY and CDR2 is SVGAGI. V was shortened by 6 bases and J by 3 bases, with 18 bases between the two germline ends. The CDR3 has 15 residues. The CDR3 here is CASRVADVSYYEQYF. The CDR3 coding sequence is TGTGCCAGCAGGGTGGCGGACGTGTCCTACTACGAGCAGTACTTC.

The rearrangement joins TRBV4-1 to TRBJ2-4, with D perhaps matching TRBD1 (5 bases). Germline V gene sequence: CDR1 MGHRA, CDR2 YSYEKL. Between the trimmed V and J ends, which lost 0 bases and 13 bases, there was a span of 13 bases. The CDR3 totals 13 residues. Here the CDR3 reads CASSQDGLGPQYF. The CDR3 region has the DNA TGCGCCAGCAGCCAAGATGGGTTGGGGCCCCAGTACTTC.

V gene TRBV5-4 combines with J gene TRBJ2-2; maybe TRBD1 (6 bases). Germline-derived CDR1 and CDR2 are SGHNT and YYREEE (reference sequence). The CDR3 is 15 amino acids. V was clipped by 4 bases and J by 6 bases, with 16 bases between them. CDR3 residues: CASSQTGTTPGELFF. The CDR3, as DNA: TGTGCCAGCAGCCAGACAGGCACAACGCCCGGGGAGCTGTTTTTT. Combining the CDR3 with reference TRBV5-4 and TRBJ2-2 gives the whole variable domain ETGVTQSPTHLIKTRGQQVTLRCSSQSGHNTVSWYQQALGQGPQFIFQYYREEENGRGNFPPRFSGLQFPNYSSELNVNALELDDSALYLCASSQTGTTPGELFFGEGSRLTVL.

This chain links TRBV9 with TRBJ1-4; no reliable D call. Germline CDR1 reads SGDLS; CDR2 reads YYNGEE. CDR3 size: 15 residues. Between the trimmed V and J ends, which lost 0 bases and 5 bases, there was a span of 11 bases. The CDR3 loop reads CASSVEPGRNEKLFF. DNA for the CDR3: TGTGCCAGCAGCGTAGAGCCGGGGAGGAATGAAAAACTGTTTTTT. Together with reference TRBV9 and TRBJ1-4, the CDR3 gives the full variable domain: DSGVTQTPKHLITATGQRVTLRCSPRSGDLSVYWYQQSLDQGLQFLIQYYNGEERAKGNILERFSAQQFPDLHSELNLSSLELGDSALYFCASSVEPGRNEKLFFGSGTQLSVL.

V usage is TRBV20-1 and J usage is TRBJ1-1; D gene unclear. Germline CDR1 reads DFQATT; CDR2 reads SNEGSKA (reference sequence). V was shortened by 6 bases and J by 1 base, with 6 bases between the two germline ends. The CDR3 length is 11 residues. The CDR3 region is CSAITNTEAFF. CDR3 DNA sequence: TGCAGTGCGATCACGAACACTGAAGCTTTCTTT.

The chain combines TRBV7-9 with TRBJ1-2; D might be TRBD1 (5 bases). Trimming stripped 0 bases from V and 4 bases from J, with 12 bases between. CDR3 length: 15 residues. Germline V gene sequence: CDR1 SEHNR, CDR2 FQNEAQ (reference sequence). CDR3 region: CASSLASDGGYGYTF. The CDR3 DNA reads TGTGCCAGCAGCTTAGCGTCGGACGGGGGCTATGGCTACACCTTC.

J is TRBJ2-2 and V is TRBV7-9; tentatively, D is TRBD2 (6 bases). This CDR3 region has 16 residues. With 4 bases removed from V and 7 bases from J, the gap between germline ends came to 19 bases. Looked up from germline, CDR1 is SEHNR and CDR2 is FQNEAQ (reference sequence). The CDR3 here is CASSSFAGLRGGELFF. CDR3 coding DNA: TGTGCCAGCAGCTCTTTTGCGGGGCTACGTGGCGGGGAGCTGTTTTTT.

The chain couples TRBV7-9 to TRBJ1-4; no clear D gene. Germline CDR1 and CDR2: SEHNR and FQNEAQ (reference sequence). The CDR3 totals 15 residues. Trimming pared 0 bases from V and 5 bases from J, leaving 10 bases between. The CDR3 DNA is TGTGCCAGCAGCTTAGCGCAGGACCCCAATGAAAAACTGTTTTTT. The encoded protein is CASSLAQDPNEKLFF. Combining the CDR3 with reference TRBV7-9 and TRBJ1-4 gives the whole variable domain DTGVSQNPRHKITKRGQNVTFRCDPISEHNRLYWYRQTLGQGPEFLTYFQNEAQLEKSRLLSDRFSAERPKGSFSTLEIQRTEQGDSAMYLCASSLAQDPNEKLFFGSGTQLSVL.